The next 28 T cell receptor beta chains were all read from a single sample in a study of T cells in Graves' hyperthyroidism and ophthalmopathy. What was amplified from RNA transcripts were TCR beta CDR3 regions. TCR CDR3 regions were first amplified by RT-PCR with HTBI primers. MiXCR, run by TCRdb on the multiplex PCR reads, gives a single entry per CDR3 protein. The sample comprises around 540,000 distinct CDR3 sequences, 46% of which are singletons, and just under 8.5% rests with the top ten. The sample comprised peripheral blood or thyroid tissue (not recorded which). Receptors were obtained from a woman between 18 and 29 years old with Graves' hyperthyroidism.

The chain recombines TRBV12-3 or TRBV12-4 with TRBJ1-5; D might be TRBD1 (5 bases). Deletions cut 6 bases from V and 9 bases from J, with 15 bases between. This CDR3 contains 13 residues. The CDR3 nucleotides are TGTGCCAGCAGCCTGGGGGGGGATTCGCCCCAGCATTTT. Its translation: CASSLGGDSPQHF.

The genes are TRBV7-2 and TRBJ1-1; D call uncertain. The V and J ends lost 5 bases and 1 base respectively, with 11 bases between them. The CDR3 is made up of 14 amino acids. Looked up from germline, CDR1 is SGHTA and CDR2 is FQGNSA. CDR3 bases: TGTGCCAGCAGCCCGAACGGGGAGAACACTGAAGCTTTCTTT. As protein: CASSPNGENTEAFF.

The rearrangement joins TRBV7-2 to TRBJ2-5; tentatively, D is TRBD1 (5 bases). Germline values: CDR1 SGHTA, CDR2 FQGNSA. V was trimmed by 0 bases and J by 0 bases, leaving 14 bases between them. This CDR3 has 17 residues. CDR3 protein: CASSLAPGHSYQETQYF. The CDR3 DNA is TGTGCCAGCAGCTTAGCACCTGGACATTCGTACCAAGAGACCCAGTACTTC.

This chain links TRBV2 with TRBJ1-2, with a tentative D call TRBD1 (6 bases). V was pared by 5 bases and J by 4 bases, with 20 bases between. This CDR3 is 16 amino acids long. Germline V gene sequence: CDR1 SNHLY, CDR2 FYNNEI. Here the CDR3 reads CASSLEYRAAVYGYTF. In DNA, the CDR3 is TGTGCCAGCAGTTTAGAATACAGGGCCGCGGTCTATGGCTACACCTTC. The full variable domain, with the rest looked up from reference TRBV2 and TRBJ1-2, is EPEVTQTPSHQVTQMGQEVILRCVPISNHLYFYWYRQILGQKVEFLVSFYNNEISEKSEIFDDQFSVERPDGSNFTLKIRSTKLEDSAMYFCASSLEYRAAVYGYTFGSGTRLTVV.

The CDR3 here is CSARSTGRLESYEQYF. CDR3 coding DNA: TGCAGTGCTAGATCAACGGGACGGCTGGAATCCTACGAGCAGTACTTC. This rearrangement joins TRBV20-1 to TRBJ2-7, with D perhaps being TRBD1 or TRBD2 (5 bases each). CDR1 is DFQATT and CDR2 is SNEGSKA in the germline V gene (reference sequence). V was pared by 2 bases and J by 1 base, with 18 bases between. The CDR3 is 16 amino acids.

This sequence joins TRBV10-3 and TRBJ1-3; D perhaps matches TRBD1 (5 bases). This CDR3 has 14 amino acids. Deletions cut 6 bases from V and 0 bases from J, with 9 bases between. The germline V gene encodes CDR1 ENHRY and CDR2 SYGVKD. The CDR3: CAISPRVSGNTIYF. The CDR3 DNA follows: TGTGCCATCAGCCCCAGGGTCTCTGGAAACACCATATATTTT.

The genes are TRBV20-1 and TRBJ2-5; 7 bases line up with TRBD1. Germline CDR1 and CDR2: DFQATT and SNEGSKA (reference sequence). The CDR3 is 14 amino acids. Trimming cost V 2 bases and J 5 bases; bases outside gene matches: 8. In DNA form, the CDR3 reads TGCAGTGCTAGATTTACAGGGGCGGCGGAGACCCAGTACTTC. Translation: CSARFTGAAETQYF.

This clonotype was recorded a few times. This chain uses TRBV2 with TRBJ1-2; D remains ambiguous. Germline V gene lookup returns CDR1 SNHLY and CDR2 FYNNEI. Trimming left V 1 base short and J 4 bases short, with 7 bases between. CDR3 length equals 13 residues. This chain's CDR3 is CASSEVNSYGYTF. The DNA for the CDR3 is TGTGCCAGCAGTGAAGTAAACTCCTATGGCTACACCTTC.

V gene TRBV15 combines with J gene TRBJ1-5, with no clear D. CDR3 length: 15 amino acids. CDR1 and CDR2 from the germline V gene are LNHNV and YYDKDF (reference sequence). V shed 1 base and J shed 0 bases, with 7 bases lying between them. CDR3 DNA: TGTGCCACCAGCAGAGGGTCGGATAGCAATCAGCCCCAGCATTTT. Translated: CATSRGSDSNQPQHF.

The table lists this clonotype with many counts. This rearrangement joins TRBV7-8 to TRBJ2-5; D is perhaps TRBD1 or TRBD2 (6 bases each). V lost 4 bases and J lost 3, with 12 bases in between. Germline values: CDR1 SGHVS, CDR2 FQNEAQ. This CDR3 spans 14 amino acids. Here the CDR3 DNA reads TGTGCCAGCAGCTCTCTGGGGGGCGAAGAGACCCAGTACTTC. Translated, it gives CASSSLGGEETQYF. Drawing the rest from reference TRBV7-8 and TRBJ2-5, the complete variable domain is GAGVSQSPRYKVAKRGQDVALRCDPISGHVSLFWYQQALGQGPEFLTYFQNEAQLDKSGLPSDRFFAERPEGSVSTLKIQRTQQEDSAVYLCASSSLGGEETQYFGPGTRLLVL.

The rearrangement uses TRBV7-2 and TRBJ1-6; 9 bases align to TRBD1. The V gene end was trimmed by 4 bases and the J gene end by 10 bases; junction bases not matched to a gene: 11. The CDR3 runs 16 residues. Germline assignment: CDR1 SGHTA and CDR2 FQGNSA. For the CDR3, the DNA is TGTGCCAGCAGCTCTACCGGGACAGGGTCGAGATCACCCCTCCACTTT. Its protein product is CASSSTGTGSRSPLHF.

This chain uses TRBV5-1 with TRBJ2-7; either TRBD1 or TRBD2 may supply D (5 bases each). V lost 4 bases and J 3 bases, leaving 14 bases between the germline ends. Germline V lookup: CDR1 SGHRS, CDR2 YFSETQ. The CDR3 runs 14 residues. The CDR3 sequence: CASSVGVFGYEQYF. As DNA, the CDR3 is TGCGCCAGCAGCGTGGGGGTATTTGGCTACGAGCAGTACTTC.

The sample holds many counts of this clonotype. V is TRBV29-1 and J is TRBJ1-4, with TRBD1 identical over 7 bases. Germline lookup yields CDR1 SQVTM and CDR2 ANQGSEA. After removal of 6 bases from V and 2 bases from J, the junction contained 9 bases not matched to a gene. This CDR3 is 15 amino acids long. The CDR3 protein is CSVSGQEPTNEKLFF. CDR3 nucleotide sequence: TGCAGCGTGAGTGGACAGGAACCTACTAATGAAAAACTGTTTTTT.

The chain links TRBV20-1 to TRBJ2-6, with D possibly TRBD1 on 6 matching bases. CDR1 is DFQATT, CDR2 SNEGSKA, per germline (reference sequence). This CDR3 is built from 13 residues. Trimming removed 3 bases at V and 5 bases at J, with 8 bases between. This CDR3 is CSASRGRANVLTF. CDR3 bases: TGCAGTGCTAGTAGGGGGAGGGCCAACGTCCTGACTTTC.

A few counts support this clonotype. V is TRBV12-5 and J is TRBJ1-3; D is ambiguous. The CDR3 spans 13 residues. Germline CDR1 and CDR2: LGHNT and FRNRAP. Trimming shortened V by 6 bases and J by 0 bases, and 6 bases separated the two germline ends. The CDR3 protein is CASGTYSGNTIYF. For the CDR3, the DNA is TGTGCTAGTGGAACATACTCTGGAAACACCATATATTTT.

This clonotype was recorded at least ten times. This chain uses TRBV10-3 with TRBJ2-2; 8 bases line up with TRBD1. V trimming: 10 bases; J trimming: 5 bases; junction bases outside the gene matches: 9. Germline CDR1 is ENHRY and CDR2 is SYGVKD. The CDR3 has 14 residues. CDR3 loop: CATPGQEVTGELFF. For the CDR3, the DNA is TGTGCCACCCCGGGACAGGAGGTGACCGGGGAGCTGTTTTTT.

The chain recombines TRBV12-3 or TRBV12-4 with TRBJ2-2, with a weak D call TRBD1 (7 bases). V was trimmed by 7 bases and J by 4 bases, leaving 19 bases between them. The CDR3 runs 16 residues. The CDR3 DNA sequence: TGTGCCAGCAACCCCCGCGGGGCAGGGGGCACCGGGGAGCTGTTTTTT. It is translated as CASNPRGAGGTGELFF.

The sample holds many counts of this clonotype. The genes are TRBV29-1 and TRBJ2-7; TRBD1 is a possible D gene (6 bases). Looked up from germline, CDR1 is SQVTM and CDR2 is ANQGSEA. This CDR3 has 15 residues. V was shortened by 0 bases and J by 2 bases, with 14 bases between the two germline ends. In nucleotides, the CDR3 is TGCAGCGTTGAAGATGTGGGACACGATGCCTACGAGCAGTACTTC. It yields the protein CSVEDVGHDAYEQYF.

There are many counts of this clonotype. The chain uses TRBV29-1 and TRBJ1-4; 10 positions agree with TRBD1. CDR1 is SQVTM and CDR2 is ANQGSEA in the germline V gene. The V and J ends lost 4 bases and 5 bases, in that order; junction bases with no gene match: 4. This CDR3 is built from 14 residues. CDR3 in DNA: TGCAGCGTTGCGTTGACAGGGGGCAATGAAAAACTGTTTTTT. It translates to CSVALTGGNEKLFF.

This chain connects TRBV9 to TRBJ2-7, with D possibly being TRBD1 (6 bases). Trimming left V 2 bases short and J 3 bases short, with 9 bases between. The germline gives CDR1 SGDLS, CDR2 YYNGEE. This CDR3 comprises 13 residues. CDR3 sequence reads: CASSVEDSYEQYF. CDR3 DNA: TGTGCCAGCAGCGTCGAGGACAGCTACGAGCAGTACTTC.

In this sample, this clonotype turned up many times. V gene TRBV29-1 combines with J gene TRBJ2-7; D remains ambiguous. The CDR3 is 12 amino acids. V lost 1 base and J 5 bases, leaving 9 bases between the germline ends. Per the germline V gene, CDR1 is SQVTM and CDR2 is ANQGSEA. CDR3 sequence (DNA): TGCAGCGTTGAAGTTAGTCCCCACGAGCAGTACTTC. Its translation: CSVEVSPHEQYF.

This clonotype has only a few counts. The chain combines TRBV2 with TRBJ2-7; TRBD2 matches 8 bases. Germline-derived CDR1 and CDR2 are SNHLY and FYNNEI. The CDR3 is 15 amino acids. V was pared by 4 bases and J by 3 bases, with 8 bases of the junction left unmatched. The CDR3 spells CASSGLAGYLYEQYF. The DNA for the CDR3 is TGTGCCAGCAGTGGGCTAGCGGGCTACCTCTACGAGCAGTACTTC.

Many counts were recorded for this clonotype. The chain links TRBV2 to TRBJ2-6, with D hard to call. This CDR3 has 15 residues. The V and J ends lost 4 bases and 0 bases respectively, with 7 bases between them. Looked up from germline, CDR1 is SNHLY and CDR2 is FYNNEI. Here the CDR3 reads CASSGPTSGANVLTF. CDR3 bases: TGTGCCAGCAGTGGGCCGACCTCTGGGGCCAACGTCCTGACTTTC.

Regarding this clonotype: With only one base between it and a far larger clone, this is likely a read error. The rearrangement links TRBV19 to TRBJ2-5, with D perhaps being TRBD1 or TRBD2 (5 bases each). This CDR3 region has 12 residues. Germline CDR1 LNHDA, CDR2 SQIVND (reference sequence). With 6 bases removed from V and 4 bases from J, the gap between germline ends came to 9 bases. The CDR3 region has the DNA TGTGCCAGTAGACGGGACCGAGAGACCCAGTACTTC. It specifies CASRRDRETQYF.

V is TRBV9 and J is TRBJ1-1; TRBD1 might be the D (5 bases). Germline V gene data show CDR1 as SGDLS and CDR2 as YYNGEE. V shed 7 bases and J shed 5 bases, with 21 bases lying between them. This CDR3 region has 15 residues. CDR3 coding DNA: TGTGCCAGCTCCCTGGGAAGGGGTGGAAAAACTGAAGCTTTCTTT. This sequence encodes CASSLGRGGKTEAFF.

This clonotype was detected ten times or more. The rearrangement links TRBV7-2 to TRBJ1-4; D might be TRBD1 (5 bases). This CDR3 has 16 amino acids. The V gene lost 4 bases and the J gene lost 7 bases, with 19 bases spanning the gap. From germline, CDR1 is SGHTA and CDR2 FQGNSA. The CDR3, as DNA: TGTGCCAGCAGCTGGGGACTCCTTGAAGGCAGTGAAAAACTGTTTTTT. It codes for CASSWGLLEGSEKLFF.

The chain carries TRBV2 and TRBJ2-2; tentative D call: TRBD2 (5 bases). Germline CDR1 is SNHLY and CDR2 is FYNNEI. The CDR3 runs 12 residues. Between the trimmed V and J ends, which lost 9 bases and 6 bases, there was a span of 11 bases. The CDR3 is CARTRAAGELFF. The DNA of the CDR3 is TGTGCCAGAACTAGGGCCGCCGGGGAGCTGTTTTTT.

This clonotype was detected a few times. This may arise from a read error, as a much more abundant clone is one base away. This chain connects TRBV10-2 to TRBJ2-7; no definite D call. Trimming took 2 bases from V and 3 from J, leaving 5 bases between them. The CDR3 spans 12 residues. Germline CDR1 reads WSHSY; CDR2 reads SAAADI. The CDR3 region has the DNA TGCGCCAGCAGTGAGGGGGACTACGAGCAGTACTTC. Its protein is CASSEGDYEQYF.